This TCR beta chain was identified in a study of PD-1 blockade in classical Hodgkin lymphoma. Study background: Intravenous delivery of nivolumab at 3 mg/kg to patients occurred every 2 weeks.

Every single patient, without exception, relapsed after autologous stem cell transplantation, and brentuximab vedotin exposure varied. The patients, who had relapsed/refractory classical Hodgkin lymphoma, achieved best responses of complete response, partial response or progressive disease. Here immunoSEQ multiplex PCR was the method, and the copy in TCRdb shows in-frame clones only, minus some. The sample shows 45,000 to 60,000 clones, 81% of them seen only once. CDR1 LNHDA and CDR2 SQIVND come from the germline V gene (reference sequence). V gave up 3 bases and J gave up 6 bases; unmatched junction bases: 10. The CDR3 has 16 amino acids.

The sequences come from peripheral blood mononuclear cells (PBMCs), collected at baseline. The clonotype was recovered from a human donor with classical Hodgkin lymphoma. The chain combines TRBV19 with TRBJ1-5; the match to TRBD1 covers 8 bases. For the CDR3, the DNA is TGTGCCAGTAGTATGTCCCGGGACAGGTTTGGTCAGCCCCAGCATTTT. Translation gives CASSMSRDRFGQPQHF.